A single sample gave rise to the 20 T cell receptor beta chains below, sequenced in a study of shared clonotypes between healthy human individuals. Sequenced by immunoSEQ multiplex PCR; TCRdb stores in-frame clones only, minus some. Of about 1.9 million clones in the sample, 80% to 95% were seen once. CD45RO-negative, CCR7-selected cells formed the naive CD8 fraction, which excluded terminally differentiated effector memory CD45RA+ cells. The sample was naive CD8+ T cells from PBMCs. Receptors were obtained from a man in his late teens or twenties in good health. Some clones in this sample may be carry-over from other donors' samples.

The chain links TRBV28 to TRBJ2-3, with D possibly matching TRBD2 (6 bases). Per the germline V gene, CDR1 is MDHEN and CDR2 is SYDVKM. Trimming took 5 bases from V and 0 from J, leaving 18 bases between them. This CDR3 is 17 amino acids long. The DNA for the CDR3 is TGTGCCAGCAGTCCAACTATTTTAGCGGAGAGCACAGATACGCAGTATTTT. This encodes CASSPTILAESTDTQYF. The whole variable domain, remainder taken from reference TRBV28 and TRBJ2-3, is DVKVTQSSRYLVKRTGEKVFLECVQDMDHENMFWYRQDPGLGLRLIYFSYDVKMKEKGDIPEGYSVSREKKERFSLILESASTNQTSMYLCASSPTILAESTDTQYFGPGTRLTVL.

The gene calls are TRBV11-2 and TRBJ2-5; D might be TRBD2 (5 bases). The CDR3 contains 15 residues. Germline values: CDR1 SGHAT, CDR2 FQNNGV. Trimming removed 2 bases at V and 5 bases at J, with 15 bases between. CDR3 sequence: CASSLTPEGDETQYF. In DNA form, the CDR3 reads TGTGCCAGCAGCTTAACCCCCGAGGGAGACGAGACCCAGTACTTC.

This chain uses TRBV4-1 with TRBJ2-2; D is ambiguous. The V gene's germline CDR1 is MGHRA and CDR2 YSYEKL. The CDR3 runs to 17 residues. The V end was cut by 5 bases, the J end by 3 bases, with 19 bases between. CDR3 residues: CASSTRRGIQDTGELFF. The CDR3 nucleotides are TGCGCCAGCAGCACCCGCAGAGGTATTCAGGACACCGGGGAGCTGTTTTTT.

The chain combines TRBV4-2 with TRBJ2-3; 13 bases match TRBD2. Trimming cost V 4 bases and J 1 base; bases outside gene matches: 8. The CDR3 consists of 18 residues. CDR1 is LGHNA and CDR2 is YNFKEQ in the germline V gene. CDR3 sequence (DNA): TGTGCCAGCAGCCCCCAACCCGGACTAGCGGGGGGCACAGATACGCAGTATTTT. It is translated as CASSPQPGLAGGTDTQYF.

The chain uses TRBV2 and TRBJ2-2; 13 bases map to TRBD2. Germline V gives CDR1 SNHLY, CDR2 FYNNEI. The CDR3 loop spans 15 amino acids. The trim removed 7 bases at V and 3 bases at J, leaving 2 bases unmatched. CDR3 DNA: TGTGCCAGCACCGGACTAGCGGGGGACACCGGGGAGCTGTTTTTT. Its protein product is CASTGLAGDTGELFF.

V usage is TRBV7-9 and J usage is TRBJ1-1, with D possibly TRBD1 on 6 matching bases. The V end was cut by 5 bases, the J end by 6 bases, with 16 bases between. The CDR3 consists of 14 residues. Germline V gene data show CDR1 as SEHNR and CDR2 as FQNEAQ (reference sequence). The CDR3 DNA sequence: TGTGCCAGCAGCGAGGCCAGGGGCTTCGCTGAAGCTTTCTTT. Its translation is CASSEARGFAEAFF.

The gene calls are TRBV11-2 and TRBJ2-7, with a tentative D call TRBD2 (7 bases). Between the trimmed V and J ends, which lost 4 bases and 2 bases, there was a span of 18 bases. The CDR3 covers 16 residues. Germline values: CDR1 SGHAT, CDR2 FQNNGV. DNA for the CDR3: TGTGCCAGCAGCTCAAGGGGGGTAGCGGGCGCCTACGAGCAGTACTTC. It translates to CASSSRGVAGAYEQYF.

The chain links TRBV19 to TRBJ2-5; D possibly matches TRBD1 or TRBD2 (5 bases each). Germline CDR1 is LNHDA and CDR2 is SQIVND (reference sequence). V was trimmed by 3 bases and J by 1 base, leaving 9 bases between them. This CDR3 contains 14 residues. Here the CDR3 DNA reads TGTGCCAGTAGTATGATGGGGACCCAAGAGACCCAGTACTTC. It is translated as CASSMMGTQETQYF.

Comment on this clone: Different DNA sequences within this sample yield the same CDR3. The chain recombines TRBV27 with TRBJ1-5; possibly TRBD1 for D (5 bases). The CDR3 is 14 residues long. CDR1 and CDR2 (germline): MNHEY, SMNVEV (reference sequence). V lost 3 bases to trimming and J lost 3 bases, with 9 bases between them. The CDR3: CASSLGGFNQPQHF. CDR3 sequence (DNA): TGTGCCAGCAGTTTGGGGGGGTTCAATCAGCCCCAGCATTTT.

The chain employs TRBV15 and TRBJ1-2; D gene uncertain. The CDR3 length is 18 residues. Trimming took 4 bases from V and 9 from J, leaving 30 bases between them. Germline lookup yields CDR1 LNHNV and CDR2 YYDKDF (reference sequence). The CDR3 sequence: CATSKREFARVWRYSYTF. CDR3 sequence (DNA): TGTGCCACCAGCAAAAGGGAGTTTGCCCGAGTTTGGCGGTATAGCTACACCTTC.

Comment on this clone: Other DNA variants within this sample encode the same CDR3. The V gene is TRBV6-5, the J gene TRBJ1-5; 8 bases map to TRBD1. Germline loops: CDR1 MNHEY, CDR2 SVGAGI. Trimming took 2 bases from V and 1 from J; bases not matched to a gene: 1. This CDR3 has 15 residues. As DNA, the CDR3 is TGTGCCAGCAGTTACCGACAGGGGAGCAATCAGCCCCAGCATTTT. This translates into CASSYRQGSNQPQHF.

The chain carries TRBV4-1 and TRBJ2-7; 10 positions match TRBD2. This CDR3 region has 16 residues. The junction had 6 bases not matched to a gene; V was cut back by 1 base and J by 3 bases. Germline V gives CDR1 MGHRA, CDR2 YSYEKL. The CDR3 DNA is TGCGCCAGCAGCCAAGGGCTAGGACTAGCGGTCTACGAGCAGTACTTC. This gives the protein CASSQGLGLAVYEQYF.

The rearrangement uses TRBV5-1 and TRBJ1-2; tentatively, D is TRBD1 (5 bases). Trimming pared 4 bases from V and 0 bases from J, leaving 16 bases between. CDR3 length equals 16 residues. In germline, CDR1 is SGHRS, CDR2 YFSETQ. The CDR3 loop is CASSMEEGSANYGYTF. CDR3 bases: TGCGCCAGCAGCATGGAGGAGGGGTCAGCTAACTATGGCTACACCTTC.

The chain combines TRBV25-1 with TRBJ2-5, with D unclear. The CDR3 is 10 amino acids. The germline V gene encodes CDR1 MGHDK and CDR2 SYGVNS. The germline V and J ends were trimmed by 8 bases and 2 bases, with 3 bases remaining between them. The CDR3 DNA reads TGTGCCAGCCTACAAGAGACCCAGTACTTC. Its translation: CASLQETQYF.

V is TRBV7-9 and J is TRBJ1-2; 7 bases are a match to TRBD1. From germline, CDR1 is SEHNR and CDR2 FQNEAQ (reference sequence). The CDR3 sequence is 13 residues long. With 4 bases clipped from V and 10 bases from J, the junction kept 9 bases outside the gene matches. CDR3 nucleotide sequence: TGTGCCAGCAGCTCCTCGAGACAGGGCCCCTACACCTTC. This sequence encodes CASSSSRQGPYTF.

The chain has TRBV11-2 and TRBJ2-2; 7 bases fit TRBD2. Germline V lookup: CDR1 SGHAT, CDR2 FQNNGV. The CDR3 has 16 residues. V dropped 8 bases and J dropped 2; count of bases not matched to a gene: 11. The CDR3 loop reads CASGGREAGNTGELFF. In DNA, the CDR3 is TGTGCCAGCGGAGGACGGGAAGCGGGAAACACCGGGGAGCTGTTTTTT.

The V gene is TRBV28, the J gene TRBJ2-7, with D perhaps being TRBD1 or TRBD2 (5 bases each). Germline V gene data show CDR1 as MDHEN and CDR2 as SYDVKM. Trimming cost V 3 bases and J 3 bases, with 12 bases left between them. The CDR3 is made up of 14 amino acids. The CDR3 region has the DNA TGTGCCAGCAGTTTTGGGGGAGAGATCTACGAGCAGTACTTC. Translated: CASSFGGEIYEQYF.

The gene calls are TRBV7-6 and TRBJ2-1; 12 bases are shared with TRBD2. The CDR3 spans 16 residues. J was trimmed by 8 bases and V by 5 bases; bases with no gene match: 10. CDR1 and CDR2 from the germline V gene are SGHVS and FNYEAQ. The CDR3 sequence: CASSPMTSGRGDEQFF. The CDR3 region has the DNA TGTGCCAGCAGCCCTATGACTAGCGGGAGAGGCGATGAGCAGTTCTTC.

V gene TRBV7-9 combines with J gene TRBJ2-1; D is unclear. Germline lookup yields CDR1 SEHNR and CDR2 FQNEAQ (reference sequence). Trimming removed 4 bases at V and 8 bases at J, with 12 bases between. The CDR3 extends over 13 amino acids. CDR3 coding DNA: TGTGCCAGCAGCTCTCTCGAGCCTGATGAGCAGTTCTTC. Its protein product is CASSSLEPDEQFF. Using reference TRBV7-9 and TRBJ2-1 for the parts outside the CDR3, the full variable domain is DTGVSQNPRHKITKRGQNVTFRCDPISEHNRLYWYRQTLGQGPEFLTYFQNEAQLEKSRLLSDRFSAERPKGSFSTLEIQRTEQGDSAMYLCASSSLEPDEQFFGPGTRLTVL.

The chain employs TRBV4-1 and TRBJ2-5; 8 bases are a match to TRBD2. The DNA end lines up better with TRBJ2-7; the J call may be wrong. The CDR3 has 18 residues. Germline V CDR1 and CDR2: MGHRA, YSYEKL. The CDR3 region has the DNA TGCGCCAGCAGCCAACGTTCGACTGCACTAGCGGAGGGCCACGAGCAGTACTTC. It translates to CASSQRSTALAEGHEQYF.